This T cell receptor beta chain was captured in a study of blood T cell repertoires in COVID-19. About the study: The study drew acute and convalescent COVID-19 samples from the United States, Italy and Spain.

The length of the CDR3 is 15 residues. The J segment lost 5 bases and the V segment lost 4 bases, leaving 8 bases of the junction unmatched. CDR1 is SGHRS and CDR2 is YFSETQ in the germline V gene. Original data processing: Estimation of nucleated cell counts was performed using reference gene primer amplification. Some clones are missing from TCRdb's copy, which holds only in-frame ones; the method was immunoSEQ multiplex PCR. V and J calls plus clone size are reproduced from that table; the DNA served to infer D and trimming. The sample shows about 200,000 clones, 70% to 90% of them seen only once.

This chain uses TRBV5-1 with TRBJ2-2; 7 nucleotides match TRBD2. Sample: peripheral blood. The clonotype originates from a man older than 75 with acute or convalescent COVID-19. The CDR3 spells CASSVDAGGTGELFF. CDR3 in DNA: TGCGCCAGCAGCGTGGACGCCGGGGGGACCGGGGAGCTGTTTTTT.